This TCR beta chain was captured in a study of T cells in Graves' hyperthyroidism and ophthalmopathy. This clonotype has a count of ten or more. The CDR3 is 13 residues long. The germline V gene has CDR1 MDHEN and CDR2 SYDVKM. Trimming removed 2 bases from V and 6 bases from J, with 9 bases in between. TCR beta CDR3 region amplification was performed from RNA transcripts. Carried out on the TCR CDR3, a first-round RT-PCR used the HTBI primer set. TCRdb passed the multiplex PCR reads through MiXCR, listing each CDR3 protein once. The data show approximately 300,000 distinct CDR3 sequences, roughly 17% seen once.

This chain uses TRBV28 with TRBJ2-3; D is unclear. The clonotype comes from a man aged 25-45 years with Graves' hyperthyroidism. Sequenced sample: blood. CDR3 in amino acids: CASSLLGWDTQYF. The CDR3 coding sequence is TGTGCCAGCAGTTTACTGGGGTGGGATACGCAGTATTTT.